The 13 T cell receptor beta chains in this list originate from one sample, sequenced in a study of shared clonotypes between healthy human individuals. Some clones are missing from TCRdb's copy, which holds only in-frame ones; the method was immunoSEQ multiplex PCR. Counted here are approximately 1.5 million clones, 95% to 99% occurring once; the ten biggest clones make up roughly 0.45%. Sequencing was done on a sample of naive CD4+ T cells sorted from blood. Subset of the sample: CD45RA+ positively selected. Receptors were obtained from a man in his thirties or forties in good health.

The CDR3 loop is CASSPGTGDFVNQPQHF. The CDR3 bases are TGTGCCAGCTCACCAGGGACAGGGGATTTTGTCAATCAGCCCCAGCATTTT. This sequence joins TRBV18 and TRBJ1-5, with 10 positions matching TRBD1. Germline trimming cut 2 bases from V and 3 bases from J; bases unmatched to any gene: 7. This CDR3 region has 17 residues. Germline loops: CDR1 KGHSH, CDR2 LQKENI.

The chain joins TRBV14 to TRBJ2-1; TRBD2 matches 7 bases. V was pared by 1 base and J by 9 bases, with 18 bases of the junction left unmatched. The CDR3 spans 18 residues. From germline, CDR1 is SGHDN and CDR2 FVKESK. The CDR3: CASSQARRSGRAETEQFF. CDR3 DNA sequence: TGTGCCAGCAGCCAAGCCCGCCGGAGTGGGAGGGCGGAGACTGAGCAGTTCTTC.

This chain connects TRBV29-1 to TRBJ2-5; D remains unclear. V was cut by 4 bases and J by 2 bases, with 8 bases left in between. CDR1 is SQVTM, CDR2 ANQGSEA, per germline. There are 12 residues in the CDR3. CDR3 amino acids: CSVVSQQETQYF. The CDR3 bases are TGCAGCGTTGTAAGCCAGCAAGAGACCCAGTACTTC.

V usage is TRBV10-3 and J usage is TRBJ1-5; D is uncertain. This CDR3 contains 11 residues. Germline-derived CDR1 and CDR2 are ENHRY and SYGVKD. V was trimmed by 9 bases and J by 5 bases, leaving 8 bases between them. Here the CDR3 DNA reads TGTGCCATAGGATATGATCAGCCCCAGCATTTT. Its protein product is CAIGYDQPQHF.

The chain links TRBV10-2 to TRBJ2-3, with TRBD1 matching over 8 bases. CDR1 WSHSY and CDR2 SAAADI come from the germline V gene. The V gene end was trimmed by 8 bases and the J gene end by 11 bases; junction bases not matched to a gene: 15. There are 14 residues in the CDR3. CDR3 region: CASSGSIQGVEQYF. The CDR3 coding sequence is TGCGCCAGCTCGGGCTCCATACAGGGGGTGGAGCAGTATTTT.

V gene TRBV11-1 combines with J gene TRBJ2-1; D is perhaps TRBD2 (5 bases). Trimming shortened V by 2 bases and J by 2 bases, and 13 bases separated the two germline ends. This CDR3 is 16 amino acids long. Germline CDR1 and CDR2: SGHAT and FQDESV (reference sequence). DNA of the CDR3: TGTGCCAGCAGCTTACCCAACCCGGGAACCTACAATGAGCAGTTCTTC. It encodes CASSLPNPGTYNEQFF.

This chain joins TRBV7-2 and TRBJ2-7, with D unclear. V lost 4 bases to trimming and J lost 2 bases, with 18 bases between them. Germline CDR1 and CDR2: SGHTA and FQGNSA. This CDR3 region has 16 residues. Here the CDR3 reads CASSYRQSPPAYEQYF. CDR3 nucleotide sequence: TGTGCCAGCAGCTATAGACAATCTCCACCTGCCTACGAGCAGTACTTC.

The sample holds one count of this clone. The V call is TRBV28, the J call TRBJ2-5; D uncertain. Germline CDR1 is MDHEN and CDR2 is SYDVKM. Trimming stripped 6 bases from V and 10 bases from J, with 15 bases between. The CDR3 is 12 residues long. The CDR3 region is CASRSQVHRQYF. The DNA of the CDR3 is TGTGCCAGCAGATCCCAAGTCCACCGCCAGTACTTC.

The V call is TRBV9, the J call TRBJ1-2; the D gene is possibly TRBD1 (5 bases). CDR1 is SGDLS, CDR2 YYNGEE, per germline. The germline V and J ends were trimmed by 9 bases and 6 bases, with 15 bases remaining between them. The CDR3 contains 12 residues. Here the CDR3 DNA reads TGTGCCACCCACGGGGGGGTTGATGGCTACACCTTC. Translation: CATHGGVDGYTF.

The chain carries TRBV18 and TRBJ2-2; D tentatively reads TRBD1 or TRBD2 (5 bases each). The germline V gene encodes CDR1 KGHSH and CDR2 LQKENI. V lost 2 bases, J lost 1 base, and 14 bases lay in between. This CDR3 region has 17 residues. The CDR3 coding sequence is TGTGCCAGCTCACCAACCCGGGGACGTATGAACACCGGGGAGCTGTTTTTT. Amino acids: CASSPTRGRMNTGELFF.

The chain has TRBV5-1 and TRBJ1-4, with TRBD1 identical over 7 bases. Germline CDR1 and CDR2: SGHRS and YFSETQ. This CDR3 is 15 amino acids long. V lost 3 bases, J lost 7 bases, and 9 bases stayed unmatched. DNA of the CDR3: TGCGCCAGCAGCTCCCAGGGACAGTCGCCTGAAAAACTGTTTTTT. The encoded protein is CASSSQGQSPEKLFF.

The chain recombines TRBV10-1 with TRBJ1-5; weak D call: TRBD1 (5 bases). CDR3 size: 13 residues. V shed 2 bases and J shed 7 bases, with 9 bases lying between them. In germline, CDR1 is WNHNN, CDR2 SYGVQD (reference sequence). The CDR3 DNA reads as TGCGCCAGCAGTGAGAGGGGTGGACAGCCCCAGCATTTT. This codes for CASSERGGQPQHF.

The V and J genes are TRBV7-9 and TRBJ2-1; 7 bases are a match to TRBD2. There are 14 residues in the CDR3. The junction had 6 bases not matched to a gene; V was cut back by 2 bases and J by 8 bases. Germline V lookup: CDR1 SEHNR, CDR2 FQNEAQ (reference sequence). CDR3 protein: CASSLWRERYEQFF. The CDR3 region has the DNA TGTGCCAGCAGCTTATGGCGGGAGCGGTATGAGCAGTTCTTC.